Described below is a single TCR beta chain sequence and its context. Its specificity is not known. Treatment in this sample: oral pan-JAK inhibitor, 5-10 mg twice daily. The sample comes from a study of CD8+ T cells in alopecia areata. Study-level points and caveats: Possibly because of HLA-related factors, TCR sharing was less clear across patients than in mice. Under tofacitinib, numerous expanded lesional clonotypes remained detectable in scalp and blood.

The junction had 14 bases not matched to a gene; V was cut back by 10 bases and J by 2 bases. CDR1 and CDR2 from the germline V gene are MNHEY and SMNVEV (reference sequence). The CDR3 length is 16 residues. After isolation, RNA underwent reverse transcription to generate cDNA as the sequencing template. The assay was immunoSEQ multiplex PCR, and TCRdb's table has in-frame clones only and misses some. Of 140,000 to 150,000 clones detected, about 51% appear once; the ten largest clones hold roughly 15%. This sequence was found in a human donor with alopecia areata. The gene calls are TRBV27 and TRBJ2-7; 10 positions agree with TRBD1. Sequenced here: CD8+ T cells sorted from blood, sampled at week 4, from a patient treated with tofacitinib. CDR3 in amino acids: CATLSWGQGRPYEQYF. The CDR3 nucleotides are TGTGCCACCCTAAGTTGGGGACAGGGGAGGCCCTACGAGCAGTACTTC.